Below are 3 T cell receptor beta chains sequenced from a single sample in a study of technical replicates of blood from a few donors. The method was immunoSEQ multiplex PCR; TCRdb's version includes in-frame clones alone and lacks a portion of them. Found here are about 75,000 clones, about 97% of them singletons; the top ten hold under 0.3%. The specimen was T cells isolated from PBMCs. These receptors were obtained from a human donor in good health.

CDR3 bases: TGTGCCAGCAGCTTGGAACCACCGGGACAGCGTAATGAAAAACTGTTTTTT. Its translation is CASSLEPPGQRNEKLFF. The V gene is TRBV7-2, the J gene TRBJ1-4; 7 nucleotides line up with TRBD1. Germline CDR1 reads SGHTA; CDR2 reads FQGNSA. This CDR3 has 17 amino acids. V trimming: 3 bases; J trimming: 4 bases; junction bases outside the gene matches: 11. The full variable domain, rest sourced from reference TRBV7-2 and TRBJ1-4, is GAGVSQSPSNKVTEKGKDVELRCDPISGHTALYWYRQSLGQGLEFLIYFQGNSAPDKSGLPSDRFSAERTGGSVSTLTIQRTQQEDSAVYLCASSLEPPGQRNEKLFFGSGTQLSVL.

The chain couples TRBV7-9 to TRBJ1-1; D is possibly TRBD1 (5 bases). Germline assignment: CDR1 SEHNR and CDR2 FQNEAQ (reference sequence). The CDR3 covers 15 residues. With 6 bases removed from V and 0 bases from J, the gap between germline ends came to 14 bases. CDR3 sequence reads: CASSPGGSMNTEAFF. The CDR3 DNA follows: TGTGCCAGCAGTCCCGGGGGAAGCATGAACACTGAAGCTTTCTTT.

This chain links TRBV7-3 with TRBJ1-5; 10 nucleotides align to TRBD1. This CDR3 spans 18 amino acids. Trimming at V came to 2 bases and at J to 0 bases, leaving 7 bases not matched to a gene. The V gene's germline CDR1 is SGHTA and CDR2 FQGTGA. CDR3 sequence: CASSLRGGQGSSNQPQHF. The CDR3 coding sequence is TGTGCCAGCAGCTTACGAGGGGGACAGGGGTCTAGCAATCAGCCCCAGCATTTT.